A selection of T cell receptor beta chains follows, all from one sample in a study of shared clonotypes between healthy human individuals. Repertoires were generated with immunoSEQ multiplex PCR, while TCRdb's copy carries only in-frame clones and drops some. Of about 1.1 million clones detected, approximately 77% appear once; the ten largest clones hold approximately 0.95%. Source material: memory CD4+ T cells from PBMCs. Receptor source: a man aged 18 to 30 in good health. Some clones in this sample may be carry-over from other donors' samples. The CDR3 runs from the conserved cysteine through the conserved F or W. Fields, in order: D gene, V gene, J gene, clone size, CDR3 DNA, CDR3 protein. D genes are given only for firm matches. Expanded clones are given a class, and other clones once, few, many or no size at all.

.	TRBV5-1	TRBJ2-5	.	TGCGCCAGCAAGGTACGAGAGACCCAGTACTTC	CASKVRETQYF
.	TRBV28	TRBJ2-7	.	TGTGCCAGCAGTCCTTCGGACGGTTACTCCTACGAGCAGTACTTC	CASSPSDGYSYEQYF
TRBD1	TRBV6-1	TRBJ1-3	.	TGTGCCAGCAGTGGGTACAGGGGGATCTCTGGAAACACCATATATTTT	CASSGYRGISGNTIYF
TRBD2	TRBV5-1	TRBJ2-7	.	TGCGCCAGCAGCTTTGGGCTAGCGGGAGGCGTGACCTACGAGCAGTACTTC	CASSFGLAGGVTYEQYF
.	TRBV5-1	TRBJ1-1	.	TGCGCCAGCAGCTTGGCCCGAGACACTGAAGCTTTCTTT	CASSLARDTEAFF
.	TRBV19	TRBJ2-3	.	TGTGCCAGTAGTATTGGTCGCACAGATACGCAGTATTTT	CASSIGRTDTQYF
.	TRBV21-1	TRBJ1-2	once	TGTGCCAGCAGCAATTTGGGGGGCCCGGGTGGCTACACCTTC	CASSNLGGPGGYTF
.	TRBV11-2	TRBJ1-5	.	TGTGCCAGCAGCCCGACAGGTCAGCCCCAGCATTTT	CASSPTGQPQHF
TRBD1	TRBV30	TRBJ2-7	.	TGTGCCTGGAGCTTACAGGGGGGCCACTACGAGCAGTACTTC	CAWSLQGGHYEQYF
.	TRBV27	TRBJ2-7	.	TGTGCCAGCAGTTTATCAAGGACAGGACCGGGACTAGGGTCCTACGAGCAGTACTTC	CASSLSRTGPGLGSYEQYF
.	TRBV30	TRBJ2-1	.	TGTGCCTGGGGTAGCGGCTCCTACAATGAGCAGTTCTTC	CAWGSGSYNEQFF
.	TRBV4-2	TRBJ1-3	many	TGTGCCAGCAGCCAAGGTACCAGCTCTGGAAACACCATATATTTT	CASSQGTSSGNTIYF
.	TRBV7-6	TRBJ1-1	.	TGTGCCAGCAGCTTACTGACGGGGGGCACTGAAGCTTTCTTT	CASSLLTGGTEAFF
TRBD1	TRBV27	TRBJ2-6	many	TGTGCCAGCAGAAGTGGACAGGGTCGGTCTGGGGCCAACGTCCTGACTTTC	CASRSGQGRSGANVLTF
.	TRBV11-1	TRBJ2-7	once	TGTGCCAGCAGCTTAGGTCCCCCAGGCACCTACGAGCAGTACTTC	CASSLGPPGTYEQYF
.	TRBV6-5	TRBJ1-4	.	TGTGCCAGCACTCTGTCAGCCTCAACTAATGAAAAACTGTTTTTT	CASTLSASTNEKLFF
.	TRBV11-3	TRBJ1-6	.	TGTGCCAGCAGTCAATGGCGTAGGGCTAGTAATTCACCCCTCCACTTT	CASSQWRRASNSPLHF
TRBD1	TRBV4-2	TRBJ2-5	few	TGTGCCAGCAGCCAAGCCGGCCCAGGGGGCGGGGAGACCCAGTACTTC	CASSQAGPGGGETQYF
TRBD1	TRBV6-7	TRBJ2-7	.	TGTGCAGAATTCCGGGACAGGGTCTACGAGCAGTACTTC	CAEFRDRVYEQYF
TRBD2	TRBV19	TRBJ2-1	.	TGTGCCAGTAGTATTGCCCCCACCGGGGGACTAGCGAATGAGCAGTTCTTC	CASSIAPTGGLANEQFF
.	TRBV5-6	TRBJ1-2	.	TGTGCCAGCAGCTTGGACAGCACCTATGGCTACACCTTC	CASSLDSTYGYTF
TRBD1	TRBV20-1	TRBJ1-2	few	TGCAGTCCTACAGGGGGCTATGGCTACACCTTC	CSPTGGYGYTF
TRBD1	TRBV4-2	TRBJ2-1	.	TGTGCCAGCAGTCTGACAGGGGGAAAGGTCGATGAGCAGTTCTTC	CASSLTGGKVDEQFF
.	TRBV4-3	TRBJ1-2	.	TGCGCCAGCAGCCAAGTTCATTCCTTCGGTGGCTACACCTTC	CASSQVHSFGGYTF